A single sample is the source of the 17 T cell receptor beta chains below, sequenced in a study of blood T cell repertoires in COVID-19. Clones were read by immunoSEQ multiplex PCR, and TCRdb kept only the in-frame ones, dropping some. The sample yields around 180,000 clones, roughly 84% seen once. Sequencing input: peripheral blood. These TCRs come from a human donor in a cohort sampled during active COVID-19.

The rearrangement uses TRBV18 and TRBJ2-2; 9 bases align to TRBD1. The CDR3 covers 16 residues. Trimming cost V 6 bases and J 4 bases; bases outside gene matches: 9. Germline lookup yields CDR1 KGHSH and CDR2 LQKENI. CDR3 amino acids: CASSWEQGASTGELFF. CDR3 nucleotides: TGTGCCAGCTCCTGGGAACAGGGGGCTTCCACCGGGGAGCTGTTTTTT. Drawing the rest from reference TRBV18 and TRBJ2-2, the complete variable domain is NAGVMQNPRHLVRRRGQEARLRCSPMKGHSHVYWYRQLPEEGLKFMVYLQKENIIDESGMPKERFSAEFPKEGPSILRIQQVVRGDSAAYFCASSWEQGASTGELFFGEGSRLTVL.

This clone has just one count. The gene calls are TRBV5-4 and TRBJ1-1; a weak D match, TRBD1 (5 bases). The CDR3 totals 14 residues. CDR1 is SGHNT, CDR2 YYREEE, per germline (reference sequence). V was pared by 6 bases and J by 1 base, with 13 bases between. CDR3 amino acids: CASTMGLENTEAFF. Written as DNA, the CDR3 is TGTGCCAGCACCATGGGACTCGAGAACACTGAAGCTTTCTTT.

This clone appeared a single time. The rearrangement joins TRBV5-1 to TRBJ1-4; D not resolved. Trimming cost V 0 bases and J 7 bases, with 13 bases left between them. The CDR3 has 15 residues. Germline CDR1 reads SGHRS; CDR2 reads YFSETQ. The CDR3 sequence: CASSLAGMGSEKLFF. CDR3 nucleotides: TGCGCCAGCAGCTTGGCCGGCATGGGCAGTGAAAAACTGTTTTTT.

This chain uses TRBV19 with TRBJ1-1; D uncertain. Germline CDR1 and CDR2: LNHDA and SQIVND (reference sequence). The CDR3 consists of 11 residues. V was trimmed by 4 bases and J by 4 bases, leaving 4 bases between them. The CDR3 here is CASSKSTEAFF. As DNA, the CDR3 is TGTGCCAGTAGTAAGAGCACTGAAGCTTTCTTT.

J is TRBJ2-3 and V is TRBV7-9, with D perhaps TRBD1 (5 bases). The V and J ends lost 6 bases and 2 bases respectively, with 12 bases between them. The length of the CDR3 is 14 residues. The germline V gene encodes CDR1 SEHNR and CDR2 FQNEAQ (reference sequence). CDR3 coding DNA: TGTGCCAGCAGACCACAGGTTAACACAGATACGCAGTATTTT. Translating it yields CASRPQVNTDTQYF.

This chain connects TRBV5-4 to TRBJ1-1, with a possible D match to TRBD1 (6 bases). This CDR3 comprises 13 residues. Germline values: CDR1 SGHNT, CDR2 YYREEE (reference sequence). The V gene lost 4 bases and the J gene lost 8 bases, with 15 bases spanning the gap. CDR3 residues: CASSPYNGGEAFF. CDR3 nucleotides: TGTGCCAGCAGCCCTTACAATGGGGGCGAAGCTTTCTTT.

The rearrangement uses TRBV4-2 and TRBJ1-4, with TRBD1 as a possible D gene (5 bases). V gave up 4 bases and J gave up 8 bases, with 17 bases separating them. The CDR3 covers 15 residues. CDR1 is LGHNA and CDR2 is YNFKEQ in the germline V gene. DNA of the CDR3: TGTGCCAGCAGCCGTGAGGGAGGGGTTGGGGAAAAACTGTTTTTT. As protein: CASSREGGVGEKLFF.

This clone has only one observation. The chain recombines TRBV27 with TRBJ1-2, with 8 bases matching TRBD1. Losses at the gene ends were 2 bases for V and 8 bases for J; bases not matched to a gene: 4. This CDR3 is 13 amino acids long. From germline, CDR1 is MNHEY and CDR2 SMNVEV (reference sequence). DNA for the CDR3: TGTGCCAGCAGTTTAAACAGGGGGTTAGGCTACACCTTC. It specifies CASSLNRGLGYTF.

The chain links TRBV7-9 to TRBJ1-4, with D hard to call. Germline loops: CDR1 SEHNR, CDR2 FQNEAQ (reference sequence). Trimming pared 1 base from V and 8 bases from J, leaving 14 bases between. This CDR3 spans 15 amino acids. CDR3 in DNA: TGTGCCAGCAGCTTAGTGTGGGGATCGGGGGAAAAACTGTTTTTT. Translating it yields CASSLVWGSGEKLFF.

V is TRBV3-1 (or the pseudogene TRBV3-2) and J is TRBJ2-1; D is unresolved. V lost 0 bases, J lost 6 bases, and 3 bases lay in between. Germline V gene lookup returns CDR1 LGHDT and CDR2 YNNKEL (reference sequence). This CDR3 contains 12 residues. The CDR3 here is CASSQDLNEQFF. The CDR3 nucleotides read TGTGCCAGCAGCCAAGATCTCAATGAGCAGTTCTTC.

The chain has TRBV7-2 and TRBJ2-7, with D possibly being TRBD2 (5 bases). This CDR3 is built from 15 residues. V lost 5 bases and J lost 7, with 21 bases in between. Germline CDR1 reads SGHTA; CDR2 reads FQGNSA. The DNA for the CDR3 is TGTGCCAGCAGCCCTTCCAACGGACTGACTACGGAGCAGTACTTC. It encodes CASSPSNGLTTEQYF.

This clone was observed once. This chain joins TRBV21-1 and TRBJ1-1; the table names TRBD1, a call not compared with the DNA. TRBV21-1 is an annotated pseudogene. CDR3 length: 14 amino acids. Written as DNA, the CDR3 is TGTGCCAGCAGCAAAGCTGCAGGGGAGACTGAAGCTTTCTTT. Translation gives CASSKAAGETEAFF.

The V gene is TRBV6-6, the J gene TRBJ2-2; 8 nucleotides agree with TRBD2. The germline CDR1 and CDR2 sequences are MNHNY and SVGAGI (reference sequence). This CDR3 has 17 amino acids. The V segment lost 5 bases and the J segment 6 bases; nucleotides outside the gene matches: 14. This CDR3 is CASSPPRGIAGSGELFF. CDR3 in DNA: TGTGCCAGCAGTCCCCCGCGGGGGATAGCGGGATCCGGGGAGCTGTTTTTT.

The chain uses TRBV6-5 and TRBJ2-7, with D tentatively TRBD1 (6 bases). Trimming left V 2 bases short and J 2 bases short, with 7 bases between. This CDR3 has 13 residues. Germline lookup yields CDR1 MNHEY and CDR2 SVGAGI. As DNA, the CDR3 is TGTGCCAGCAGTTACCAGGGGACCTACGAGCAGTACTTC. Translated, it gives CASSYQGTYEQYF.

The chain has TRBV18 and TRBJ2-6; 7 bases line up with TRBD1. The length of the CDR3 is 16 residues. Germline CDR1 is KGHSH and CDR2 is LQKENI. V dropped 4 bases and J dropped 0; count of bases not matched to a gene: 3. The CDR3 loop is CASSRRQGSGANVLTF. In DNA form, the CDR3 reads TGTGCCAGCTCACGACGACAGGGCTCTGGGGCCAACGTCCTGACTTTC.

The V call is TRBV10-1, the J call TRBJ2-7; 11 bases align to TRBD2. Germline CDR1 WNHNN, CDR2 SYGVQD (reference sequence). This CDR3 is 18 amino acids long. Trimming took 10 bases from V and 0 from J; bases not matched to a gene: 17. For the CDR3, the DNA is TGCGCCAACCGACTAGCGGGAACTAACCACCCCAGCTCCTACGAGCAGTACTTC. Its protein is CANRLAGTNHPSSYEQYF.

The chain employs TRBV5-6 and TRBJ1-3, with TRBD1 as a possible D gene (6 bases). The CDR3 length is 16 residues. Between the trimmed V and J ends, which lost 2 bases and 4 bases, there was a span of 16 bases. Germline CDR1 reads SGHDT; CDR2 reads YYEEEE. CDR3 in DNA: TGTGCCAGCAGCTTAACAGGGCATTATTCAGGAAACACCATATATTTT. Translated, it gives CASSLTGHYSGNTIYF.